This T cell receptor (beta chain) is from a study of T cell repertoires in cytomegalovirus infection. Study-wide context: Public TCR beta signature analysis indicated the presence of both CMV infection and matching HLA type. Points from the study as a whole: Frequencies of public TCR beta families were cumulated, and this identified carriers of CMV plus the relevant HLA. HLA-C-restricted, CMV-specific TCR beta clonotypes were dominant ex vivo.

TCRdb re-called the reads through MiXCR, storing one row per CDR3 protein. Of about 900,000 distinct CDR3 sequences listed, approximately 31% were seen once; the top ten hold 13%. Trimming took off 5 bases at V and 3 bases at J, with 17 bases between the two ends. There are 16 residues in the CDR3. CDR1 MNHNS and CDR2 SASEGT come from the germline V gene. Comments on this clonotype: Its target is unknown.

This clonotype originated in a human donor in good health (CMV status not recorded). Some clones in this sample may be carry-over from other donors' samples. This chain connects TRBV6-1 to TRBJ2-1; TRBD1 might be the D (6 bases). The sequences come from cultured CD8+ T cells from PBMCs, collected from culture after CMV antigen stimulation. CDR3 coding DNA: TGTGCCAGCAGTCCTAGGGGGTACCAGATCTACAATGAGCAGTTCTTC. Amino acid sequence: CASSPRGYQIYNEQFF.